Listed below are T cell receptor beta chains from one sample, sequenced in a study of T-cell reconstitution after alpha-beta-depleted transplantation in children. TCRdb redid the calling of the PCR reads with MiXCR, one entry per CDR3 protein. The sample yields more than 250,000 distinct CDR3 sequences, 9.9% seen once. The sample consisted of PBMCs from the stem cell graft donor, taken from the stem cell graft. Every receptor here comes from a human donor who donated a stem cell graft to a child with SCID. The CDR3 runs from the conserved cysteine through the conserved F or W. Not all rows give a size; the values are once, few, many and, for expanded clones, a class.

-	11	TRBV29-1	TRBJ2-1	CSVHWKNEQFF
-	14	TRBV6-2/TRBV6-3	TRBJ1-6	CASSYSQDNSPLHF
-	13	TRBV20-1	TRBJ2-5	CSAGQGVLETQYF
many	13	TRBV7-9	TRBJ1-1	CASSWTGNTEAFF
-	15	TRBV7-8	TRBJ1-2	CASSLEFSRVYGYTF
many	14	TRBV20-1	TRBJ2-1	CSARGSGPYNEQFF
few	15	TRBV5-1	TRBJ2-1	CASSLAAGQPNEQFF
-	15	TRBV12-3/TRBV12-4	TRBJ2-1	CASSPGRTAGNEQFF
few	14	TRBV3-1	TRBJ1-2	CASTELGSNYGYTF
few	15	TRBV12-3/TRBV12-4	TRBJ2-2	CASSSTRVELGELFF
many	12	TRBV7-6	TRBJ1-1	CASSPTNTEAFF
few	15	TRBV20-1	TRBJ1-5	CSASRDRGGNQPQHF
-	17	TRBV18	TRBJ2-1	CASSPRGVTSLPNEQFF
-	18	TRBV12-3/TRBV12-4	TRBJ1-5	CASSLGGTGGYSNQPQHF
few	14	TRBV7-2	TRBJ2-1	CASSGLARYNEQFF
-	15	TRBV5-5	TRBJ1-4	CASSFPAGKEEKLFF
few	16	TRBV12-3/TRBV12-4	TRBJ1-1	CASSSDRPESYTEAFF
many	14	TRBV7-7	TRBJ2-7	CASSIDPGSYEQYF
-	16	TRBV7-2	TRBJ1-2	CASSPGDLPSNYGYTF
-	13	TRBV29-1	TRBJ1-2	CSVEPQGPYGYTF
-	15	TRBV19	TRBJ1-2	CASSIATGEGYGYTF
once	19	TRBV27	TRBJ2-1	CACRQGAGTSGGAIHEQFF
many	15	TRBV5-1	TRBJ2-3	CASSLAAASTDTQYF
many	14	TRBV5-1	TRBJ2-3	CASSPQTSTDTQYF
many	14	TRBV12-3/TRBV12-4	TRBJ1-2	CASSFRGSSYGYTF
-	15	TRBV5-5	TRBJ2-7	CASGSIAGGDYEQYF
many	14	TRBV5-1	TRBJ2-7	CASSLRAISYEQYF
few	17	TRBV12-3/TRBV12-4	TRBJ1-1	CASSFPKTGVPNTEAFF
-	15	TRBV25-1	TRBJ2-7	CASRGETSGTYEQYF
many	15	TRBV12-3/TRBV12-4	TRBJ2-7	CASSPVGQGPPKLYF
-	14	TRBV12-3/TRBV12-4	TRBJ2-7	CASSPDSAAYEQYF
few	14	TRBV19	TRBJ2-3	CASSIQGYTDTQYF
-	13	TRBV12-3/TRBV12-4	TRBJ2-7	CASSGDRASEQYF
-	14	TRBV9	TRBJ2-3	CASSVYGGTDTQYF
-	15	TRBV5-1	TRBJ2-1	CASTPGTGVYNEQFF
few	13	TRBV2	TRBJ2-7	CASTLRQTYEQYF
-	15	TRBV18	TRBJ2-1	CASSPGGGPWNEQFF
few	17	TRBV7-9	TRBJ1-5	CASSTGTGPLRNQPQHF
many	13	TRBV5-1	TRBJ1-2	CASSLAEYYGYTF
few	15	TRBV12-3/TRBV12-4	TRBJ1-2	CASSLALGTGYGYTF
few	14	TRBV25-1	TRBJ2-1	CASSGGSRGDEQFF
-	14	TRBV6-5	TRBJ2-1	CASSYHESGNEQFF
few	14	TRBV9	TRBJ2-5	CASSARQDQETQYF
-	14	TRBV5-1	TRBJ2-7	CASSPGLAAYEQYF
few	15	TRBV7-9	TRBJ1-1	CASRPTPGADTEAFF
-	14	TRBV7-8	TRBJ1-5	CASSSASGVQPQHF
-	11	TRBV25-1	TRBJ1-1	CASTKNTEAFF
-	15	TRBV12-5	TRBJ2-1	CASGFREGVYNEQFF
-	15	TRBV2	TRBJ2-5	CASSRDRGWSETQYF
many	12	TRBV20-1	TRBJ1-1	CSASGHRSEAFF
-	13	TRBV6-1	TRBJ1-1	CATSLGVNTEAFF
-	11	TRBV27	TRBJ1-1	CASGDLIEAFF
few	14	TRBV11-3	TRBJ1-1	CASSLGPANTEAFF
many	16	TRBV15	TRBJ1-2	CATSRDRGTGSYGYTF